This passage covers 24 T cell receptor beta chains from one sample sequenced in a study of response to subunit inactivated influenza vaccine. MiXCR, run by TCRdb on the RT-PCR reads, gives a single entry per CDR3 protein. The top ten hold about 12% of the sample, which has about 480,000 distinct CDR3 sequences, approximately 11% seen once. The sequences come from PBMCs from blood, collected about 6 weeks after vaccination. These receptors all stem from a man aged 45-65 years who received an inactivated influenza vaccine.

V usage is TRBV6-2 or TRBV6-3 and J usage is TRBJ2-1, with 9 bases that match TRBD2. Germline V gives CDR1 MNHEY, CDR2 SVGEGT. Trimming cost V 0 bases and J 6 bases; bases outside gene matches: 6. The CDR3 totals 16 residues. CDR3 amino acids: CASSYSERGAFNEQFF. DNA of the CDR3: TGTGCCAGCAGTTACTCGGAGCGGGGGGCTTTCAATGAGCAGTTCTTC.

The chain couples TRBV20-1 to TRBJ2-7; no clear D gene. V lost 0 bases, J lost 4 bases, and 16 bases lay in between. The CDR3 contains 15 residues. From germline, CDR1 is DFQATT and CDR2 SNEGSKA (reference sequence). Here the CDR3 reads CSARDRLKGEYEQYF. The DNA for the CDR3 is TGCAGTGCTAGAGATCGTCTGAAAGGCGAATACGAGCAGTACTTC.

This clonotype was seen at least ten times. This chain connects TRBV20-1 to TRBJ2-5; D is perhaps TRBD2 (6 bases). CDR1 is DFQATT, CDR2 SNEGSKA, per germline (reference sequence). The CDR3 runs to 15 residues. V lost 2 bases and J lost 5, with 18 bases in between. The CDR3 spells CSARRWTISLETQYF. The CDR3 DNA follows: TGCAGTGCTAGACGATGGACTATCTCTCTGGAGACCCAGTACTTC.

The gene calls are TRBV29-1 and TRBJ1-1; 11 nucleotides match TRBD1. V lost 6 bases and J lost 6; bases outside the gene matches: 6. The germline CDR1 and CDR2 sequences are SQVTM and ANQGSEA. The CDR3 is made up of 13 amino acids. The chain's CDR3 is CSVSRDRGSEAFF. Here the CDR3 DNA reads TGCAGCGTGTCCCGGGACAGGGGGTCTGAAGCTTTCTTT. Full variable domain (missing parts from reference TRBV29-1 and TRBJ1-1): SAVISQKPSRDICQRGTSLTIQCQVDSQVTMMFWYRQQPGQSLTLIATANQGSEATYESGFVIDKFPISRPNLTFSTLTVSNMSPEDSSIYLCSVSRDRGSEAFFGQGTRLTVV.

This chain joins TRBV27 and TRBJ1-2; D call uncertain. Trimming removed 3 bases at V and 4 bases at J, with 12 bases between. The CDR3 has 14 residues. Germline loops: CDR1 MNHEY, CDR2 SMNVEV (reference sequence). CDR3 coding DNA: TGTGCCAGCAGTTTGTCTCGGGGTTCCTATGGCTACACCTTC. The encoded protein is CASSLSRGSYGYTF.

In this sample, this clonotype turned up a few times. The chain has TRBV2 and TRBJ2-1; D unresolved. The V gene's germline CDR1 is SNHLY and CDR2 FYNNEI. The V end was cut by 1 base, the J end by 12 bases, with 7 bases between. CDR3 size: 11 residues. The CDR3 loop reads CASSEEVGQFF. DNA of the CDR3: TGTGCCAGCAGTGAAGAGGTGGGGCAGTTCTTC.

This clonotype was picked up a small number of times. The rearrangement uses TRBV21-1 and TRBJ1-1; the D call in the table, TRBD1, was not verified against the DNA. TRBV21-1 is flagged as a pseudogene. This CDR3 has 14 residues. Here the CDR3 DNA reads TGTGCCAGCAGCAAAAACAGGGGGAACACTGAAGCTTTCTTT. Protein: CASSKNRGNTEAFF.

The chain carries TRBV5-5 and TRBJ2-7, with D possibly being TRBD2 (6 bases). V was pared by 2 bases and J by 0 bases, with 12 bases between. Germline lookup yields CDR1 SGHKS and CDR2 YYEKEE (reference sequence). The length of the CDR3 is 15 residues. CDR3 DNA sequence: TGTGCCAGCAGCTTACTGCCCGGGAGCTCCTACGAGCAGTACTTC. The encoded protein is CASSLLPGSSYEQYF.

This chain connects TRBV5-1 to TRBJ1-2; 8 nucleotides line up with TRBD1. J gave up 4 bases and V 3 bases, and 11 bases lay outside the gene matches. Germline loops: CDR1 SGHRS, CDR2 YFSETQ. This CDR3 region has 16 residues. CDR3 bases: TGCGCCAGCAGCTCGCCGGGACAGGACGAAATCTATGGCTACACCTTC. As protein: CASSSPGQDEIYGYTF.

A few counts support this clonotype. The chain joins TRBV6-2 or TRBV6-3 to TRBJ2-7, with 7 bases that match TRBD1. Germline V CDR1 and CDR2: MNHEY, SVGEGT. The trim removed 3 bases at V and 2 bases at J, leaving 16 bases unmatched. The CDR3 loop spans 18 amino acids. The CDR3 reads CASSYLTGSIGTAYEQYF. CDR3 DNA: TGTGCCAGCAGTTATCTCACCGGCTCCATCGGGACAGCCTACGAGCAGTACTTC.

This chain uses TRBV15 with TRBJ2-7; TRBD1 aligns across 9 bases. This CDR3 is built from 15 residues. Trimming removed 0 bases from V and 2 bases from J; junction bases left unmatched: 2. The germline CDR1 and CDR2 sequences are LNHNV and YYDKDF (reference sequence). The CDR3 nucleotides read TGTGCCACCAGCAGAGAGGGGACAGGGACCTACGAGCAGTACTTC. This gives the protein CATSREGTGTYEQYF.

The CDR3 coding sequence is TGTGCCATCAGTGAGTTGGGGGAGAGTCAAGAGACCCAGTACTTC. This encodes CAISELGESQETQYF. The V call is TRBV10-3, the J call TRBJ2-5; D may correspond to TRBD1 or TRBD2 (5 bases each). This CDR3 is built from 15 residues. Germline V gene sequence: CDR1 ENHRY, CDR2 SYGVKD. Trimming removed 1 base at V and 2 bases at J, with 11 bases between.

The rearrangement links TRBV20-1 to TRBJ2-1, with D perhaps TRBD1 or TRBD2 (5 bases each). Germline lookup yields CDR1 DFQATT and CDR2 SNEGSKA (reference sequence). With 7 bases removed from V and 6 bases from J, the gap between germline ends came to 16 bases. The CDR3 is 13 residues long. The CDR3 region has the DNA TGCAGTGTCACTCTCGGGGACCCCAATGAGCAGTTCTTC. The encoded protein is CSVTLGDPNEQFF.

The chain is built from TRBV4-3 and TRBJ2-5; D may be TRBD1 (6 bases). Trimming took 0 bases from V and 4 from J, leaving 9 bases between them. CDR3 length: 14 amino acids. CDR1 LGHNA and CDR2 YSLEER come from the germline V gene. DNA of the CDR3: TGCGCCAGCAGCCAAGAGCAGGGGCGAGAGACCCAGTACTTC. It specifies CASSQEQGRETQYF.

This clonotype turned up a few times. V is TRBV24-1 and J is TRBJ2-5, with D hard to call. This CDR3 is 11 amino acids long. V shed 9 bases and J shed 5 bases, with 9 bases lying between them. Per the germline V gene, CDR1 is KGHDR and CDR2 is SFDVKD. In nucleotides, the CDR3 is TGTGCCACCGGAGAAGCCGAGACCCAGTACTTC. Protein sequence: CATGEAETQYF.

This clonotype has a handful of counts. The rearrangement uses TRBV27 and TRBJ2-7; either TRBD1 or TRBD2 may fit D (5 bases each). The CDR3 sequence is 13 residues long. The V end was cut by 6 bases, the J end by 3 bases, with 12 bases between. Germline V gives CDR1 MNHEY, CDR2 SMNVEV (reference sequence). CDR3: CASRGDGLYEQYF. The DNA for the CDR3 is TGTGCCAGCAGGGGGGACGGGCTCTACGAGCAGTACTTC.

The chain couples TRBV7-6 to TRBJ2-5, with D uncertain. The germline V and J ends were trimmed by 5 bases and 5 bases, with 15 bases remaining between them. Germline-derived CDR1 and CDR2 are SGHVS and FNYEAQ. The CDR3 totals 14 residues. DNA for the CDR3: TGTGCCAGCAGCACCCGAAGGGCTCGGGAGACCCAGTACTTC. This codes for CASSTRRARETQYF.

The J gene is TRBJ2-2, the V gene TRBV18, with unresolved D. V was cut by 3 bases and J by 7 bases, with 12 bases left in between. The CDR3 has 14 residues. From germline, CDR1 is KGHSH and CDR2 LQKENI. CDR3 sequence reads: CASSPVARFGELFF. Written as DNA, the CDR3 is TGTGCCAGCTCACCCGTGGCGAGATTCGGGGAGCTGTTTTTT. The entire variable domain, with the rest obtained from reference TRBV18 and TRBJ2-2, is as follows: NAGVMQNPRHLVRRRGQEARLRCSPMKGHSHVYWYRQLPEEGLKFMVYLQKENIIDESGMPKERFSAEFPKEGPSILRIQQVVRGDSAAYFCASSPVARFGELFFGEGSRLTVL.

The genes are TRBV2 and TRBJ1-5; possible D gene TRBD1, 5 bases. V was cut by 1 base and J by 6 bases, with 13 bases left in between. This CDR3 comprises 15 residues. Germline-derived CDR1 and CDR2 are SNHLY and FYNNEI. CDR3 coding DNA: TGTGCCAGCAGTGAAGTTTCAGGGAAGGGTCAGCCCCAGCATTTT. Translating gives CASSEVSGKGQPQHF.

Here the CDR3 reads CASSDRGRSYEQYF. CDR3 coding DNA: TGTGCCAGCAGTGACAGGGGGCGGTCCTACGAGCAGTACTTC. The rearrangement joins TRBV6-1 to TRBJ2-7; TRBD1 aligns across 8 bases. J lost 1 base, V lost 3 bases, and 2 bases had no gene match. CDR1 is MNHNS and CDR2 is SASEGT in the germline V gene. The CDR3 extends over 14 amino acids.

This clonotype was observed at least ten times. The CDR3 sequence is CASSLGQWDMNTEAFF. The DNA for the CDR3 is TGTGCCAGCAGCTTAGGACAGTGGGATATGAACACTGAAGCTTTCTTT. This chain uses TRBV7-9 with TRBJ1-1, with a tentative D call TRBD1 (5 bases). Germline loops: CDR1 SEHNR, CDR2 FQNEAQ (reference sequence). The CDR3 has 16 amino acids. V was trimmed by 1 base and J by 0 bases, leaving 12 bases between them.

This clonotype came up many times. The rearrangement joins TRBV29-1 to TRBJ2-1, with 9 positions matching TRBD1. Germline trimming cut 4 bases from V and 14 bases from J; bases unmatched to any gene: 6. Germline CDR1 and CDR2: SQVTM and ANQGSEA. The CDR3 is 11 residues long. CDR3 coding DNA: TGCAGCGTTGTAGGGGACAGGGTAGAGTTCTTC. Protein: CSVVGDRVEFF.

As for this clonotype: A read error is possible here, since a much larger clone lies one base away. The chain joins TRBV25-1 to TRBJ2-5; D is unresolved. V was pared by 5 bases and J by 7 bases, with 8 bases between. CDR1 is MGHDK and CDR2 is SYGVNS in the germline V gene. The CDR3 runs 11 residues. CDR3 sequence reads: CASSPGWTQYF. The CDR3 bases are TGTGCCAGCAGTCCCGGGTGGACCCAGTACTTC.

CDR3 loop: CASSRGRTGQETQYF. The DNA of the CDR3 is TGTGCCAGCAGCCGAGGGAGGACAGGACAAGAGACCCAGTACTTC. This rearrangement joins TRBV7-8 to TRBJ2-5; tentatively, D is TRBD1 (7 bases). V lost 5 bases and J lost 2, with 15 bases in between. Germline loops: CDR1 SGHVS, CDR2 FQNEAQ. This CDR3 region has 15 residues. Looking up the rest from reference TRBV7-8 and TRBJ2-5 gives the full variable domain: GAGVSQSPRYKVAKRGQDVALRCDPISGHVSLFWYQQALGQGPEFLTYFQNEAQLDKSGLPSDRFFAERPEGSVSTLKIQRTQQEDSAVYLCASSRGRTGQETQYFGPGTRLLVL.